The rows below give T cell receptor beta chains drawn from one sample of a study of blood T cell repertoires in COVID-19. Sequenced by immunoSEQ multiplex PCR; TCRdb stores in-frame clones only, minus some. The sample carries some 200,000 clones, approximately 86% recorded once. The specimen sequenced was peripheral blood. These receptors came from a man aged 35 to 55 with active or convalescent COVID-19. The conserved cysteine and the conserved F or W are not part of the CDR3 here. Where a row states a size, it is once, few, many or the class of an expanded clone; other rows omit it.

V	J	size	CDR3
TRBV7-9	TRBJ1-6	-	ASSLTMNVNSPLH
TRBV4-3	TRBJ2-1	-	ASSQAGFDEQF
TRBV6-5	TRBJ1-5	-	ASRHRTNQPQH
TRBV18	TRBJ1-4	once	ASSPPNRDSEKLF
TRBV5-6	TRBJ1-1	few	ASSSQPGTVNTEAF
TRBV6-5	TRBJ1-1	-	ASRRPETEAF
TRBV19	TRBJ2-7	-	ASRKGQGAENEQY
TRBV5-5	TRBJ2-7	-	ASSASPGTGGYEQY
TRBV9	TRBJ2-2	-	ASSVQRGGDGGELF
TRBV7-8	TRBJ2-1	-	ASNSGGAYNEQF
TRBV3-1/TRBV3-2	TRBJ1-5	few	ASSQDSGGQPQH
TRBV27	TRBJ1-1	once	ASSLTANTEAF
TRBV11-1	TRBJ2-5	-	ASSLEGAWETQY
TRBV9	TRBJ1-1	once	ASSVAHNTEAF
TRBV6-2/TRBV6-3	TRBJ2-4	-	ASSLNRQPTKNIQY
TRBV19	TRBJ1-1	-	ASSWAGGTEAF
TRBV9	TRBJ2-1	-	ASSVLLAGGPSEQF
TRBV28	TRBJ1-6	-	ASSLGLDNSPLH
TRBV3-1/TRBV3-2	TRBJ2-3	-	ASSQGHGDTQY
TRBV5-8	TRBJ1-5	-	ASSLTGQGSNQPQH
TRBV5-1	TRBJ2-1	-	ASSPGQGHNEQF
TRBV1	TRBJ2-3	-	TSSALSGGVTDTQY
TRBV3-1/TRBV3-2	TRBJ2-1	-	ASSPRDSYNEQF
TRBV7-9	TRBJ1-2	-	ASSRGGEGYGYT
TRBV18	TRBJ2-2	few	ASSPRLGDGSAVSRELF
TRBV7-2	TRBJ2-1	-	ASSLGGAAFNEQF
TRBV28	TRBJ1-3	-	ASSPPGGFSGNTIY
TRBV5-1	TRBJ2-2	-	ASSLAGDTYTGELF
TRBV11-2	TRBJ2-2	-	ASRIYLREDTGELF
TRBV11-2	TRBJ1-2	-	ASSPIRDSANYGYT
TRBV11-3	TRBJ1-6	-	ASSFSLGAGNNSPLH
TRBV7-3	TRBJ2-5	few	ASSSTGAGGETQY
TRBV11-3	TRBJ2-7	few	ASSSDRIYEQY
TRBV5-1	TRBJ1-6	-	ASSPDRPGQGNSPLH
TRBV5-1	TRBJ2-1	-	ASSSPLLRGGTEQF
TRBV4-3	TRBJ1-3	-	ASSQEVRVDTIY
TRBV7-3	TRBJ1-1	-	ASRGENTEAF
TRBV29-1	TRBJ2-7	-	SVGQTYEQY
TRBV28	TRBJ2-2	-	ASIRWGVGTGELF
TRBV20-1	TRBJ2-7	-	IGRGAGQQY
TRBV5-5	TRBJ2-3	-	ASSLVGGLDTQY
TRBV15	TRBJ2-7	-	ATSEWTASGEQY
TRBV7-9	TRBJ1-5	-	ASSLSPPGQGYNQPQH
TRBV4-1	TRBJ1-5	-	ASSHPGRDQPQH
TRBV5-1	TRBJ2-3	-	ASSATGGLDTQY
TRBV23-1	TRBJ2-7	-	ASKIRVNSYEQY
TRBV30	TRBJ2-1	-	AWDRVEGEQF